The rows below give T cell receptor beta chains drawn from one sample of a study of blood T cell repertoires in COVID-19. Method: immunoSEQ multiplex PCR; TCRdb's copy keeps in-frame clones and lacks some. This table has under 55,000 clones, almost 80% appearing once. The sequenced sample consisted of PBMCs or T cells enriched from blood (not recorded which). The receptors here all came from a woman in her 50s with acute COVID-19. Each CDR3 is given with its conserved first and last residue. A D gene is named only where the DNA matches it firmly. Part of the rows lack a size; the others show once, few, many or a class for expanded clones.

J gene | V gene | clone size | D gene | CDR3 protein | CDR3 DNA
TRBJ1-2 | TRBV6-5 | - | TRBD1 | CAGSLGDSLYGYTF | TGTGCCGGCAGCCTCGGGGACAGCTTATATGGCTACACCTTC
TRBJ2-7 | TRBV14 | - | TRBD2 | CASSQGTSGGASSHEQYF | TGTGCCAGCAGCCAAGGGACTAGCGGGGGGGCTAGTTCCCACGAGCAGTACTTC
TRBJ1-6 | TRBV27 | few | - | CASSRRQPNSPLHF | TGTGCCAGCAGCCGCCGACAGCCTAATTCACCCCTCCACTTT
TRBJ2-5 | TRBV30 | - | TRBD2 | CAWSPGGKGWTQYF | TGTGCCTGGAGTCCGGGGGGGAAGGGATGGACCCAGTACTTC
TRBJ1-5 | TRBV20-1 | - | - | CSASRVMQPQHF | TGCAGTGCTAGTCGAGTGATGCAGCCCCAGCATTTT
TRBJ2-3 | TRBV4-2 | - | TRBD2 | CASSQEGPGLPSGDTQYF | TGTGCCAGCAGCCAAGAGGGGCCGGGACTACCTAGCGGCGATACGCAGTATTTT
TRBJ1-1 | TRBV27 | - | - | CASSLKPLGGMVTEAFF | TGTGCCAGCAGTTTAAAGCCCCTAGGGGGAATGGTTACTGAAGCTTTCTTT
TRBJ2-3 | TRBV4-1 | - | - | CASSQQVGQVHDTQYF | TGCGCCAGCAGCCAACAGGTGGGCCAGGTTCATGATACGCAGTATTTT
TRBJ1-2 | TRBV7-8 | - | - | CASSPRTANYGYTF | TGTGCCAGCAGCCCACGGACAGCTAACTATGGCTACACCTTC
TRBJ2-7 | TRBV7-8 | - | - | CASSLTGIRDYEQYF | TGTGCCAGCAGCTTAACGGGTATTCGGGACTACGAGCAGTACTTC
TRBJ2-7 | TRBV2 | - | - | CASSVLYESEQYF | TGTGCCAGCAGTGTGCTCTATGAGAGCGAGCAGTACTTC
TRBJ2-7 | TRBV6-6 | - | TRBD1 | CASSWGTGVGEQYF | TGTGCCAGCAGTTGGGGGACAGGGGTGGGTGAGCAGTACTTC
TRBJ2-2 | TRBV12-5 | - | - | CASGSDDRFTGELFF | TGTGCTAGTGGCTCCGACGACAGGTTCACCGGGGAGCTGTTTTTT
TRBJ2-2 | TRBV24-1 | - | TRBD1 | CATQQGDTGELFF | TGTGCCACTCAACAGGGGGACACCGGGGAGCTGTTTTTT
TRBJ1-5 | TRBV24-1 | few | - | CATTDTEQGCACQPQHF | TGTGCCACCACCGACACCGAACAGGGCTGCGCTTGTCAGCCCCAGCATTTT
TRBJ2-2 | TRBV5-1 | - | TRBD2 | CASSLALAGNTGELFF | TGCGCCAGCAGCTTAGCACTAGCGGGGAACACCGGGGAGCTGTTTTTT
TRBJ2-1 | TRBV4-1 | - | TRBD2 | CASSQVVSGGANEQFF | TGCGCCAGCAGCCAAGTGGTTAGCGGGGGGGCAAATGAGCAGTTCTTC